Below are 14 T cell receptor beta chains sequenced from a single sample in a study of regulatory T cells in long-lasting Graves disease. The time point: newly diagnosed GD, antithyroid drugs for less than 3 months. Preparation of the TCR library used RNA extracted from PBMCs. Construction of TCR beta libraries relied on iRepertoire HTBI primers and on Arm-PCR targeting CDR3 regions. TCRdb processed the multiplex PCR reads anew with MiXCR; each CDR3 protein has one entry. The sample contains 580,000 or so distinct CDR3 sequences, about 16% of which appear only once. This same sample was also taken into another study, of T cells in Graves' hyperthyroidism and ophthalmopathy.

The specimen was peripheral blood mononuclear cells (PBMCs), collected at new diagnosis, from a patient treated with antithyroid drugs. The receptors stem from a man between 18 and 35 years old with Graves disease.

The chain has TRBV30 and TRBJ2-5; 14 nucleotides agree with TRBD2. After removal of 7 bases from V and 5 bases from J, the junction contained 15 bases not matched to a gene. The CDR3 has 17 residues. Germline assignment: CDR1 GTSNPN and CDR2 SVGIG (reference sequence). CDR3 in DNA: TGTGCCTCCAACGGGGGGACTAGCGGGAGATCGGTGGAGACCCAGTACTTC. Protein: CASNGGTSGRSVETQYF. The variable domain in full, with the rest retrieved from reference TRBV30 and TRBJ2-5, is SQTIHQWPATLVQPVGSPLSLECTVEGTSNPNLYWYRQAAGRGLQLLFYSVGIGQISSEVPQNLSASRPQDRQFILSSKKLLLSDSGFYLCASNGGTSGRSVETQYFGPGTRLLVL.

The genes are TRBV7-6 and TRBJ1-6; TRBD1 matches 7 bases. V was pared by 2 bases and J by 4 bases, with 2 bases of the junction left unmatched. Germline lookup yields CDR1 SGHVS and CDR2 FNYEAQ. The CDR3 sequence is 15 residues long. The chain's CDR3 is CASSLQQGYNSPLHF. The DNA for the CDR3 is TGTGCCAGCAGCTTACAACAGGGGTATAATTCACCCCTCCACTTT.

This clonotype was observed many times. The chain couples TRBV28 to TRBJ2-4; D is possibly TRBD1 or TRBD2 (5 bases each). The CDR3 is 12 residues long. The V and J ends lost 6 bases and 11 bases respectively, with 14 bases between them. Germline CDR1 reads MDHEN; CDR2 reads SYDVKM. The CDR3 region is CASSIGTGLQYF. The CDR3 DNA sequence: TGTGCCAGCAGCATAGGGACGGGCCTTCAGTACTTC.

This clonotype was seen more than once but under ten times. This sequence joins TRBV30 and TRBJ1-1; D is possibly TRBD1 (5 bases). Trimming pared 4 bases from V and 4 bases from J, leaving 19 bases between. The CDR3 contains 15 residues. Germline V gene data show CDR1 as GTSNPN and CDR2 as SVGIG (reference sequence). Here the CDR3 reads CAWNGATTLATEAFF. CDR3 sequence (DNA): TGTGCCTGGAACGGGGCCACCACATTGGCCACTGAAGCTTTCTTT. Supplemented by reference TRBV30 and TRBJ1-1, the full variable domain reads SQTIHQWPATLVQPVGSPLSLECTVEGTSNPNLYWYRQAAGRGLQLLFYSVGIGQISSEVPQNLSASRPQDRQFILSSKKLLLSDSGFYLCAWNGATTLATEAFFGQGTRLTVV.

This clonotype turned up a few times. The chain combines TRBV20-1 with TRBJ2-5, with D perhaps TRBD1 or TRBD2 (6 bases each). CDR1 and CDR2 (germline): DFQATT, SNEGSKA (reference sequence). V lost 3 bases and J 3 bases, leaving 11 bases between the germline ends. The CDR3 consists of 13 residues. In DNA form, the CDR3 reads TGCAGTGCTAGGGAGGGGGGTGAAGAGACCCAGTACTTC. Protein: CSAREGGEETQYF.

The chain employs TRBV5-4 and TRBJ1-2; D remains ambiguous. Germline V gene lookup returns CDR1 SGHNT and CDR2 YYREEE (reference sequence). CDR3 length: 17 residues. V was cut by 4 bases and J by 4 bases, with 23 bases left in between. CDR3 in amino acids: CASSPSSWEETTYGYTF. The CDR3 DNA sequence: TGTGCCAGCAGCCCTAGCAGTTGGGAGGAAACGACCTATGGCTACACCTTC.

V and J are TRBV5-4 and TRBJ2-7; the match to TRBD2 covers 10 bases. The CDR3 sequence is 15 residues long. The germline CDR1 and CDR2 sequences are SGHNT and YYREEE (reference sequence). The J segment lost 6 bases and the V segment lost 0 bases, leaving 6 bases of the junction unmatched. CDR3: CASSLVLAGAGEQYF. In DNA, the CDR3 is TGTGCCAGCAGCTTGGTTCTAGCGGGAGCTGGCGAGCAGTACTTC.

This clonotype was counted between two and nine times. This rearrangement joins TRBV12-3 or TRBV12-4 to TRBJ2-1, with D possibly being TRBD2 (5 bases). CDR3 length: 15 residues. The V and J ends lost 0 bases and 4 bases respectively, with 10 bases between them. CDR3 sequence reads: CASSLAGVRYNEQFF. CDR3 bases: TGTGCCAGCAGTTTAGCGGGAGTAAGGTACAATGAGCAGTTCTTC.

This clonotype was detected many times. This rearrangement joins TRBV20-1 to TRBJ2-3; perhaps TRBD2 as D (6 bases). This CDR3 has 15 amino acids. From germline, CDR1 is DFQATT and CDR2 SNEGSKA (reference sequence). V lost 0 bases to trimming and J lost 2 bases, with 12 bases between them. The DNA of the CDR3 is TGCAGTGCTAGAGATGTTAGCGGCCACACAGATACGCAGTATTTT. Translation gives CSARDVSGHTDTQYF.

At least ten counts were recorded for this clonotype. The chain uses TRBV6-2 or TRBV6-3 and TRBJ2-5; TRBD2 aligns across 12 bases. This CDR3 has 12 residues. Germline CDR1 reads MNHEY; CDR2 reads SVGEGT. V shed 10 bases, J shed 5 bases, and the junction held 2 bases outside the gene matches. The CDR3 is CATGTSGETQYF. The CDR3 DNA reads TGTGCCACCGGGACTAGCGGGGAGACCCAGTACTTC.

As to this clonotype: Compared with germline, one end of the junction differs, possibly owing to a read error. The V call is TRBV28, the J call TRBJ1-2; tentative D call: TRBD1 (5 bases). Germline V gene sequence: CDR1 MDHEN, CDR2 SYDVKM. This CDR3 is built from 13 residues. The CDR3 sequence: CASSLGARDGYIF. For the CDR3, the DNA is TGTGCCAGCAGCCTCGGGGCCAGAGATGGCTACATCTTC.

Here the CDR3 DNA reads TGTGCCAGCAGCTTAGTTCGTGCAGGGAATTACGAGCAGTACTTC. As protein: CASSLVRAGNYEQYF. The genes are TRBV7-8 and TRBJ2-7; perhaps TRBD1 as D (5 bases). The CDR3 runs 15 residues. Trimming shortened V by 1 base and J by 4 bases, and 14 bases separated the two germline ends. CDR1 SGHVS and CDR2 FQNEAQ come from the germline V gene.

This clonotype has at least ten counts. CDR3 in DNA: TGTGCCAGCAGTGAAACGGGCCGTGGTGAAAAACTGTTTTTT. This sequence encodes CASSETGRGEKLFF. The chain combines TRBV2 with TRBJ1-4; D ambiguous. The V and J ends lost 2 bases and 7 bases respectively, with 11 bases between them. This CDR3 comprises 14 residues. Germline CDR1 and CDR2: SNHLY and FYNNEI.

As DNA, the CDR3 is TGCAGCGTTGAAGATGACGGTTCTCATGGCTCTGGGGCCAACGTCCTGACTTTC. Protein product: CSVEDDGSHGSGANVLTF. The J gene is TRBJ2-6, the V gene TRBV29-1; D gene ambiguous. V was cut by 0 bases and J by 0 bases, with 15 bases left in between. CDR3 size: 18 residues. Germline CDR1 SQVTM, CDR2 ANQGSEA. Combining the CDR3 with reference TRBV29-1 and TRBJ2-6 gives the whole variable domain SAVISQKPSRDICQRGTSLTIQCQVDSQVTMMFWYRQQPGQSLTLIATANQGSEATYESGFVIDKFPISRPNLTFSTLTVSNMSPEDSSIYLCSVEDDGSHGSGANVLTFGAGSRLTVL.